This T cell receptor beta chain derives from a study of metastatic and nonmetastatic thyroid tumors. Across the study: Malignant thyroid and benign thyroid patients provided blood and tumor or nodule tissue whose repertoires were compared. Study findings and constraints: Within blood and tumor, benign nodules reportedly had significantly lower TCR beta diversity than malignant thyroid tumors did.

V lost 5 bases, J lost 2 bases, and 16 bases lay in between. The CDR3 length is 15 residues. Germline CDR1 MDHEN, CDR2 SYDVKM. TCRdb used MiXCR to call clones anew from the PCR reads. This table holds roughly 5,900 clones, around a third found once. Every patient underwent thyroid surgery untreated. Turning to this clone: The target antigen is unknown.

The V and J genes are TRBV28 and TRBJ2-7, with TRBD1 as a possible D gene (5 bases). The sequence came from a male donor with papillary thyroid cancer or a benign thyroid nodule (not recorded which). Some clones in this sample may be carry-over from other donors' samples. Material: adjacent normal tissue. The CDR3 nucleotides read TGTGCCAGCAGTCCGCAAAGGCGACAGCCCTACGAGCAGTACTTC. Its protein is CASSPQRRQPYEQYF.